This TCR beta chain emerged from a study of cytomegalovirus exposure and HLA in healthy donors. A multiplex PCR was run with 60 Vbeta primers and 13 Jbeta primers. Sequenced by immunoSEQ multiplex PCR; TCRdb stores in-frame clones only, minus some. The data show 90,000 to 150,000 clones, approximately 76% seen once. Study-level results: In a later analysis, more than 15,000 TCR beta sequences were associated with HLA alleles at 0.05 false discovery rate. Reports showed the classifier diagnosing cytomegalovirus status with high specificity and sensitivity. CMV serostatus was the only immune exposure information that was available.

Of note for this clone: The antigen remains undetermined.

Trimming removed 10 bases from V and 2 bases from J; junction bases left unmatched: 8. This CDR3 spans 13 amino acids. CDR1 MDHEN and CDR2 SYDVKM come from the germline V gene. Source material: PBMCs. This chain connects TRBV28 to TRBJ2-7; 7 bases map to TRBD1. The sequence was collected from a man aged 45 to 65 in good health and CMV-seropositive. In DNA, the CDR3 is TGTGCCACCTCGCCTACAGGGGCCTACGAGCAGTACTTC. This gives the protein CATSPTGAYEQYF.